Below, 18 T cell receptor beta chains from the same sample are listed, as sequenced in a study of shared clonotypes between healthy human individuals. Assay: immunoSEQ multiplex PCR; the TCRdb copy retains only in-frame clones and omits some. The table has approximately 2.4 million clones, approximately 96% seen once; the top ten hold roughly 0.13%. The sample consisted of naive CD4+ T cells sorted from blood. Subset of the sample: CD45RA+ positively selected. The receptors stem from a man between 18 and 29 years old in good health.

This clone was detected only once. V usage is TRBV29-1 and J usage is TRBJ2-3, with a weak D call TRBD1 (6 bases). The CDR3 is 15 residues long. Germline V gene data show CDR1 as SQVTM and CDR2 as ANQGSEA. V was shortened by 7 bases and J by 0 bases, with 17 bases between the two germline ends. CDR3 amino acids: CSEAQGIESTDTQYF. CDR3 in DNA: TGCAGCGAAGCCCAGGGGATTGAGAGCACAGATACGCAGTATTTT.

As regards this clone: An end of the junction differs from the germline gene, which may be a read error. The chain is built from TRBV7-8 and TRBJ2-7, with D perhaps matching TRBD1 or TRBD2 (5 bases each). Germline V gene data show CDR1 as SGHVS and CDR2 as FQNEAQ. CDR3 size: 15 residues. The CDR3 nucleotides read TGTGCCAGCAGCCTAGCATTAAGGGGAAACTACGAGCAGTACTTC. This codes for CASSLALRGNYEQYF.

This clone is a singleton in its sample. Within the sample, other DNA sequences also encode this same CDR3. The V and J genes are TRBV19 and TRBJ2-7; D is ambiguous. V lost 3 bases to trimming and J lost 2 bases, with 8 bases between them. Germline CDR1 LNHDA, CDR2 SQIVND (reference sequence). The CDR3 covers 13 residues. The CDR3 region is CASSIPGTYEQYF. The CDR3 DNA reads TGTGCCAGTAGTATCCCCGGAACCTACGAGCAGTACTTC.

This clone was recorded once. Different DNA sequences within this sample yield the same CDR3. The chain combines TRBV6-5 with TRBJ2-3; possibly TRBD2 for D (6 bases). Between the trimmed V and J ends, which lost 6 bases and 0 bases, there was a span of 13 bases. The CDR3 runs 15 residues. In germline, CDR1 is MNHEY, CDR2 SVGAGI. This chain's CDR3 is CASSRGGASTDTQYF. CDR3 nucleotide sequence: TGTGCCAGCAGCCGGGGAGGAGCGAGCACAGATACGCAGTATTTT.

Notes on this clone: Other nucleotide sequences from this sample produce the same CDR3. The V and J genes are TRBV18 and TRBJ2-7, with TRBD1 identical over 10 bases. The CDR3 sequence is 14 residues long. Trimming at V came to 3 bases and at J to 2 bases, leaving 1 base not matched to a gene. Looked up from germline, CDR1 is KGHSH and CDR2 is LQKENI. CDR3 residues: CASSPDRGPYEQYF. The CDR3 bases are TGTGCCAGCTCACCTGACAGGGGGCCCTACGAGCAGTACTTC. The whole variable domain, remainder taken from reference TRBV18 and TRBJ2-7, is NAGVMQNPRHLVRRRGQEARLRCSPMKGHSHVYWYRQLPEEGLKFMVYLQKENIIDESGMPKERFSAEFPKEGPSILRIQQVVRGDSAAYFCASSPDRGPYEQYFGPGTRLTVT.

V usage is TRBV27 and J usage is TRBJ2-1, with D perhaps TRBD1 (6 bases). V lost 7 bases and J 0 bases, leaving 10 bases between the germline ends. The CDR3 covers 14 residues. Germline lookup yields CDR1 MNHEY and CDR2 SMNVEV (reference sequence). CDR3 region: CASNTQGSYNEQFF. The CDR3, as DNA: TGTGCCAGCAATACACAGGGCTCCTACAATGAGCAGTTCTTC.

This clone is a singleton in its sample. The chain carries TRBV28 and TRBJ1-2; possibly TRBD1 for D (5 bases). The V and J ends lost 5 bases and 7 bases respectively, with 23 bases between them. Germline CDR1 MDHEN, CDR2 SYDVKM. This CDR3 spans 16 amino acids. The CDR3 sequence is CASSITGFEGESGYTF. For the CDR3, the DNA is TGTGCCAGCAGTATTACCGGGTTCGAAGGGGAGAGTGGCTACACCTTC.

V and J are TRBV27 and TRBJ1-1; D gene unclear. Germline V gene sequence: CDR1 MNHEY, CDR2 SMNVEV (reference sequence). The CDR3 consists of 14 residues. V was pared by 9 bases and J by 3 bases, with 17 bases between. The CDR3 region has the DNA TGTGCCAGTATCCCGAAGGGAATGGACACTGAAGCTTTCTTT. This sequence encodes CASIPKGMDTEAFF.

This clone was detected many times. The CDR3 here is CASSQAERGLGETQYF. The CDR3 DNA reads TGCGCCAGCAGCCAAGCTGAGCGTGGTTTGGGAGAGACCCAGTACTTC. The V gene is TRBV4-1, the J gene TRBJ2-5, with D unresolved. CDR1 and CDR2 from the germline V gene are MGHRA and YSYEKL. The CDR3 is made up of 16 amino acids. The V gene lost 1 base and the J gene lost 4 bases, with 16 bases spanning the gap.

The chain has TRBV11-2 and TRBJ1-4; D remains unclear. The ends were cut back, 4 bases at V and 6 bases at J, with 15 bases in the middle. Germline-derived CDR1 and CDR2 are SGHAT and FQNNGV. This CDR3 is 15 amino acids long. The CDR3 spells CASSSVREKDEKLFF. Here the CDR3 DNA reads TGTGCCAGCAGCTCCGTAAGGGAGAAAGATGAAAAACTGTTTTTT.

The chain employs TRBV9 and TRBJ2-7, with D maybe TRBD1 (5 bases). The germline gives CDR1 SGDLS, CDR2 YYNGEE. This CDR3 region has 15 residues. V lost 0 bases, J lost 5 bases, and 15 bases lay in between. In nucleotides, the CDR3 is TGTGCCAGCAGCGTAGGTCGACAGCTTAGCCACGAGCAGTACTTC. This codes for CASSVGRQLSHEQYF. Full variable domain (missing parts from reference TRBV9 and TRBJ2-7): DSGVTQTPKHLITATGQRVTLRCSPRSGDLSVYWYQQSLDQGLQFLIQYYNGEERAKGNILERFSAQQFPDLHSELNLSSLELGDSALYFCASSVGRQLSHEQYFGPGTRLTVT.

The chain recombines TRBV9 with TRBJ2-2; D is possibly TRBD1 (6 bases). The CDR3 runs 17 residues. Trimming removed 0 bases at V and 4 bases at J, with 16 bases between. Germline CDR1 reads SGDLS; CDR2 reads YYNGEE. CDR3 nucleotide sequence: TGTGCCAGCAGCGTAGGGATGGACAGTTCCCTCACCGGGGAGCTGTTTTTT. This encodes CASSVGMDSSLTGELFF.

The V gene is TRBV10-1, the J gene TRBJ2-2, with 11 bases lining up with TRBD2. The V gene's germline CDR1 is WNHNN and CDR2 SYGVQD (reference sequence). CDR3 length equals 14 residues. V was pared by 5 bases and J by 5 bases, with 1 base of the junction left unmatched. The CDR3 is CASSRLAGTGELFF. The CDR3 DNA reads TGCGCCAGCAGTCGACTAGCGGGAACCGGGGAGCTGTTTTTT.

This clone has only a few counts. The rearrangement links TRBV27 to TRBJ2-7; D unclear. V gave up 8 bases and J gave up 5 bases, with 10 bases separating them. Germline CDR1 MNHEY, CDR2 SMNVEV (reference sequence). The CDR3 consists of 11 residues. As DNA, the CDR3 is TGTGCCAGCGGGCTTAGGCACGAGCAGTACTTC. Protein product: CASGLRHEQYF.

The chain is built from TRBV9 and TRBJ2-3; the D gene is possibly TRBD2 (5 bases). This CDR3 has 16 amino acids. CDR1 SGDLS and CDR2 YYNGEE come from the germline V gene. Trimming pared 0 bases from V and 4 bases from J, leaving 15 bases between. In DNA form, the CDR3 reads TGTGCCAGCAGCGTAGGCCTAGCTTTAAATCCAGATACGCAGTATTTT. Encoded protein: CASSVGLALNPDTQYF.

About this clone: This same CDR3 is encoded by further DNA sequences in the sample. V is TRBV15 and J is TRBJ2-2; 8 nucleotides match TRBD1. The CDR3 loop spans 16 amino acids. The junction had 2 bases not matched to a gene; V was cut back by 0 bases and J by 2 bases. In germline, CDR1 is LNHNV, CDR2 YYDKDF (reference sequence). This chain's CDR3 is CATSRDGTGNTGELFF. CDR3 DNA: TGTGCCACCAGCAGAGATGGGACAGGAAACACCGGGGAGCTGTTTTTT.

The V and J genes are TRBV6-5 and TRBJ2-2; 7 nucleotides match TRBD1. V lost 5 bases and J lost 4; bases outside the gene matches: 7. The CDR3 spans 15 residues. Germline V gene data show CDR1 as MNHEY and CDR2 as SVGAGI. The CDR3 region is CASSGPTGSTGELFF. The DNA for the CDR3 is TGTGCCAGCAGTGGTCCGACAGGGAGCACCGGGGAGCTGTTTTTT.

As DNA, the CDR3 is TGTGCCAGCAGTGTCAAACTAGCGGGGGGCCAGGGCACAGATACGCAGTATTTT. Its translation: CASSVKLAGGQGTDTQYF. The chain recombines TRBV2 with TRBJ2-3; TRBD2 agrees at 12 bases. This CDR3 has 18 amino acids. Germline V gives CDR1 SNHLY, CDR2 FYNNEI. Trimming removed 4 bases from V and 1 base from J; junction bases left unmatched: 9.